This T cell receptor (beta chain) was identified in a study of T cells in Graves' hyperthyroidism and ophthalmopathy. Study summary: Specimen type is peripheral blood, collected at initial diagnosis prior to any treatment.

What was amplified from RNA transcripts were TCR beta CDR3 regions. Researchers ran a first-round RT-PCR on the TCR CDR3 using the HTBI primer set. TCRdb ran MiXCR on the multiplex PCR reads and lists one entry per CDR3 protein. The data contain fewer than 600,000 distinct CDR3 sequences, less than 15% of them singletons. The study's findings and limits: Blood held most thyroid clonotypes expanded above 0.001 frequency. A 13 V-J signature model discriminated ophthalmopathy versus stable hyperthyroidism.

This clonotype was found many times. What it recognizes is unknown. This receptor was identified in a woman between 40 and 55 years old with Graves' hyperthyroidism. The material sequenced was blood.

The CDR3 DNA reads TGTGCCAGCAGGAAACAGACAGGCACCTACAATGAGCAGTTCTTC. This gives the protein CASRKQTGTYNEQFF. This rearrangement joins TRBV11-2 to TRBJ2-1; TRBD1 might be the D (6 bases). CDR3 length equals 15 residues. Trimming pared 6 bases from V and 2 bases from J, leaving 14 bases between. The germline V gene has CDR1 SGHAT and CDR2 FQNNGV.